Below are 2 T cell receptor beta chains sequenced from a single sample in a study of control samples from healthy donors and cancer patients. Profiled with immunoSEQ multiplex PCR; TCRdb holds only in-frame clones, not every one. Of 85,000 to 100,000 clones in the sample, 90% to 95% were seen once. The specimen was blood. Every receptor here comes from a man younger than 35 in good health.

Details on this clone: Germline and junction disagree at one end, which may indicate a read error. V is TRBV4-1 and J is TRBJ1-4; TRBD1 is a possible D gene (5 bases). Per the germline V gene, CDR1 is MGHRA and CDR2 is YSYEKL. This CDR3 comprises 15 residues. As DNA, the CDR3 is TGCGCCAGCAGCCAAGTTGGCGGGACTACTGAAAAACTGTTTTTT. The encoded protein is CASSQVGGTTEKLFF.

This rearrangement joins TRBV29-1 to TRBJ1-1; the D is unclear. Germline CDR1 reads SQVTM; CDR2 reads ANQGSEA. The V gene lost 4 bases and the J gene lost 3 bases, with 12 bases spanning the gap. The CDR3 extends over 13 amino acids. CDR3 coding DNA: TGCAGCGTTGGAAGTGGGTTGGACACTGAAGCTTTCTTT. It yields the protein CSVGSGLDTEAFF.